This T cell receptor (beta chain) emerged from a study of shared T cell receptors in the human thymus. CDR3 length: 16 amino acids. The V gene's germline CDR1 is MNHEY and CDR2 SMNVEV (reference sequence). V dropped 5 bases and J dropped 0 bases, with 15 bases sitting between them. Profiled with immunoSEQ multiplex PCR; TCRdb holds only in-frame clones, not every one. The table has roughly 660,000 clones, around nine tenths seen once. Separately, the same data were catalogued under a study of human thymus T cells. That report notes: The donors were infants in Finland with congenital heart defects, otherwise immunologically healthy. As related research reported, thymic repertoires overlapped highly among unrelated individuals.

Sequencing was performed on thymocytes. This TCR was recovered from a boy under three years old with a congenital heart defect. The rearrangement links TRBV27 to TRBJ2-3; tentative D call: TRBD2 (5 bases). This CDR3 reads CASSPERRCSTDTQYF. The CDR3 DNA reads as TGTGCCAGCAGTCCAGAGCGGAGATGTAGCACAGATACGCAGTATTTT.